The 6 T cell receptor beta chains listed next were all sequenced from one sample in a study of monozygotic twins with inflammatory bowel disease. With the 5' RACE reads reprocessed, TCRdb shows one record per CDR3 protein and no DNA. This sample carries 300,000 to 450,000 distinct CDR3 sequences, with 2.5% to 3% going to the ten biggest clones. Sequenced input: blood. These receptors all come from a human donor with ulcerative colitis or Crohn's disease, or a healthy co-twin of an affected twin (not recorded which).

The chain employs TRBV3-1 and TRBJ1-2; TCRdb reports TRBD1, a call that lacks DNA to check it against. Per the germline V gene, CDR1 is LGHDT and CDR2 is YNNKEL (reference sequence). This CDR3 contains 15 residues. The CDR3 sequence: CASSQGRQGYYGYTF.

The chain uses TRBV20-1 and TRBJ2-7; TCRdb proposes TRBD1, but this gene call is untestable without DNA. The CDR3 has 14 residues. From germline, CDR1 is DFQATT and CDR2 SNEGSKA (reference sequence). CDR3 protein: CSASRGRGIYEQYF.

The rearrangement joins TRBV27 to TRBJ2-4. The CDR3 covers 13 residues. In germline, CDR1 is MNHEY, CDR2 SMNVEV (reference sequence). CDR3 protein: CASSLSLGNIQYF.

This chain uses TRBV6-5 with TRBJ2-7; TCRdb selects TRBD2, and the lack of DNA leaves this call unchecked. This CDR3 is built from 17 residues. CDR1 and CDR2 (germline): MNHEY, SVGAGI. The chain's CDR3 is CASSYPLGSGGLYEQYF.

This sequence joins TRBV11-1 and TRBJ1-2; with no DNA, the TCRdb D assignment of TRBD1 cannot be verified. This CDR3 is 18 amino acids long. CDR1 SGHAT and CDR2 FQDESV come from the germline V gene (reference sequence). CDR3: CASSLGEDGDWARDGYTF. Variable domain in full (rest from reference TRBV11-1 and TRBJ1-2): EAEVAQSPRYKITEKSQAVAFWCDPISGHATLYWYRQILGQGPELLVQFQDESVVDDSQLPKDRFSAERLKGVDSTLKIQPAELGDSAMYLCASSLGEDGDWARDGYTFGSGTRLTVV.

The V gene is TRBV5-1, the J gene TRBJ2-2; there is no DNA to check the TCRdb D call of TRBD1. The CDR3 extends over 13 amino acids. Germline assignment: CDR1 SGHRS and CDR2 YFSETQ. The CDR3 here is CASSWTGTGELFF. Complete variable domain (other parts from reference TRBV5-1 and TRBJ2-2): KAGVTQTPRYLIKTRGQQVTLSCSPISGHRSVSWYQQTPGQGLQFLFEYFSETQRNKGNFPGRFSGRQFSNSRSEMNVSTLELGDSALYLCASSWTGTGELFFGEGSRLTVL.